This entry features one T cell receptor beta chain sequence. Antigen: not known. This record comes from a study of T cells in localized non-small cell lung cancer. Profiled with immunoSEQ multiplex PCR; TCRdb holds only in-frame clones, not every one. The data hold under 3,500 clones, with approximately 30% observed a single time. Study-wide points: There were a median about 53 of the top 100 tumor clones appearing in adjacent lung.

This CDR3 has 15 amino acids. Germline values: CDR1 SGHRS, CDR2 YFSETQ. Trimming at V came to 0 bases and at J to 3 bases, leaving 5 bases not matched to a gene. The chain is built from TRBV5-1 and TRBJ2-7; the match to TRBD2 covers 8 bases. The source material was lung tumor tissue, sampled before any cancer treatment. This clonotype was sampled from a woman aged 35-70 years with stage I lung adenocarcinoma. The CDR3 coding sequence is TGCGCCAGCAGCTTGGAAGGTAGCGGGATCTACGAGCAGTACTTC. This translates into CASSLEGSGIYEQYF.